This entry describes one T cell receptor beta chain. The antigen is undetermined. For the second PCR, which ran for about 6 to 12 cycles, a sample-barcoded 5' primer and a J-beta primer mix were used. One entry per CDR3 protein, called by TCRdb with MiXCR from the 5' RACE reads. The sample lists about 1.8 million distinct CDR3 sequences, roughly 50% occurring once. The data were obtained in a study of blood T cells in healthy people across ages. Study-level background: When template switching was applied, about one barcoded beta molecule was captured per two T cells. Study-wide results and caveats: Estimated diversity that came from one million T cells was considered an underestimate. Whereas aged donors had fewer naive CD4+ cells, long-lived donors had more of them and higher diversity.

This TCR derives from a woman in her thirties or forties in good health. The sequenced sample was blood.

This CDR3 reads CACSKYSDRRGGYTF. The CDR3 DNA sequence: TGTGCCTGCTCAAAGTATTCGGACAGGAGGGGCGGCTACACCTTC. V usage is TRBV27 and J usage is TRBJ1-2; 7 bases agree with TRBD1. J was trimmed by 8 bases and V by 11 bases; bases with no gene match: 20. From germline, CDR1 is MNHEY and CDR2 SMNVEV (reference sequence). The CDR3 covers 15 residues.